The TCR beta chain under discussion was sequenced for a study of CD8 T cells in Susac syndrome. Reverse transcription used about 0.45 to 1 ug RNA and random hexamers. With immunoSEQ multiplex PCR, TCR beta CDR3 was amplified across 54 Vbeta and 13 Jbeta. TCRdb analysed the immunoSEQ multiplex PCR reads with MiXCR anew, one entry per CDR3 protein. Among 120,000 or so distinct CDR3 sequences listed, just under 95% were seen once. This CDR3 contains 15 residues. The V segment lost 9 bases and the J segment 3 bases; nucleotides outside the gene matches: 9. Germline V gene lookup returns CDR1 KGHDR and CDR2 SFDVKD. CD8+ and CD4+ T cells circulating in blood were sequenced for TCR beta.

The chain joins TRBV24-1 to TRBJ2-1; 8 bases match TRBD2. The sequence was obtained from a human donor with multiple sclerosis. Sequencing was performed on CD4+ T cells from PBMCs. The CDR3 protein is CATGLAGGIYNEQFF. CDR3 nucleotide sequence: TGTGCCACCGGGCTTGCGGGGGGTATCTACAATGAGCAGTTCTTC.